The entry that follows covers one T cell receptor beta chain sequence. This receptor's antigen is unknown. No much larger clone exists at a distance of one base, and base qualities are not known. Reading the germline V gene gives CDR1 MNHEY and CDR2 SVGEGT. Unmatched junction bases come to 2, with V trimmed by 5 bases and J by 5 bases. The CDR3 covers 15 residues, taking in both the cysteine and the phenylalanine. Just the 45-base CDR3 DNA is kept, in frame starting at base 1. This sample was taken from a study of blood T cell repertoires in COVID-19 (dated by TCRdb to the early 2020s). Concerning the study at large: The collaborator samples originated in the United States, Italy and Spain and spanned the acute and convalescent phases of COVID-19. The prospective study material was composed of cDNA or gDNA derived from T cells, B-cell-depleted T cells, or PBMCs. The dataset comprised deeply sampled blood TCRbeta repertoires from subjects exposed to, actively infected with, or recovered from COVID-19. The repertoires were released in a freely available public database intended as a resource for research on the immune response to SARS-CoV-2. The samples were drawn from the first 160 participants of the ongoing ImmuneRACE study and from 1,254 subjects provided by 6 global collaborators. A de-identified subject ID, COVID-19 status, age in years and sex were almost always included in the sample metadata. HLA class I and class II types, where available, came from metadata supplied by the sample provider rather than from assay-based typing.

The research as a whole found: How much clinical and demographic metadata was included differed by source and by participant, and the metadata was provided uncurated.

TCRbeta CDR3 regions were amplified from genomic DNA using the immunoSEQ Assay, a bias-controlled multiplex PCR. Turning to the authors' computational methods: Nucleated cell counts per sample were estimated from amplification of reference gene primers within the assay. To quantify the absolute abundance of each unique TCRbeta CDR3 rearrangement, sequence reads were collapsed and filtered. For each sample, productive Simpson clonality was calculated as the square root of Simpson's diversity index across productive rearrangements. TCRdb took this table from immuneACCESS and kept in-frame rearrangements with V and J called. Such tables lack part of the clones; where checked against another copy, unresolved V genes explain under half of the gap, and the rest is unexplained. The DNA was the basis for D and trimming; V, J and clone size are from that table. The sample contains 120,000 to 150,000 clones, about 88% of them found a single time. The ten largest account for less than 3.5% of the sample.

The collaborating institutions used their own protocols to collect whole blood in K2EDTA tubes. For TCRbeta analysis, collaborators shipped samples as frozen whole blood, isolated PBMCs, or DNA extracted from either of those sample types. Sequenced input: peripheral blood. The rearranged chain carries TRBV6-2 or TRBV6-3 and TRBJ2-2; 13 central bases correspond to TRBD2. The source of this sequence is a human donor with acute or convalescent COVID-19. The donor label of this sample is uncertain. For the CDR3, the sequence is CASSQTSGRTGELFF. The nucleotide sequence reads TGTGCCAGCAGTCAGACTAGCGGGAGGACCGGGGAGCTGTTTTTT.